The 29 T cell receptor beta chains below were found in one sample sequenced in a study of OX40 agonist ivuxolimab in advanced cancers. Method: immunoSEQ multiplex PCR; TCRdb's copy keeps in-frame clones and lacks some. The sample yields about 46,000 clones, over 70% seen once. Specimen: CD4+ or CD8+ T cells sorted from blood, collected in a trial of the OX40 agonist ivuxolimab. The receptors here all came from an adult with an advanced solid tumor such as melanoma, head and neck, liver or kidney cancer.

This clone has more than one count but fewer than ten. This chain links TRBV7-2 with TRBJ2-1, with D perhaps matching TRBD1 (6 bases). This CDR3 has 19 amino acids. V was shortened by 1 base and J by 5 bases, with 24 bases between the two germline ends. The germline V gene encodes CDR1 SGHTA and CDR2 FQGNSA. CDR3 region: CASSLGVRQAAAWDNEQFF. CDR3 coding DNA: TGTGCCAGCAGCTTAGGTGTAAGACAGGCTGCGGCCTGGGACAATGAGCAGTTCTTC.

This rearrangement joins TRBV18 to TRBJ1-5; no reliable D call. The CDR3 runs to 13 residues. The V gene's germline CDR1 is KGHSH and CDR2 LQKENI. The V gene lost 2 bases and the J gene lost 5 bases, with 7 bases spanning the gap. CDR3 amino acids: CASSPGRDQPQHF. CDR3 sequence (DNA): TGTGCCAGCTCACCAGGGAGGGATCAGCCCCAGCATTTT.

V is TRBV5-4 and J is TRBJ2-3, with 8 bases matching TRBD2. The CDR3 has 15 amino acids. The germline gives CDR1 SGHNT, CDR2 YYREEE (reference sequence). V was clipped by 4 bases and J by 0 bases; unmatched bases: 4. CDR3 protein: CASSLSGASTDTQYF. The CDR3 DNA sequence: TGTGCCAGCAGCCTTAGCGGGGCTAGCACAGATACGCAGTATTTT.

In its sample, this clone was seen once. This chain joins TRBV7-6 and TRBJ1-4, with D perhaps matching TRBD1 (6 bases). Trimming shortened V by 4 bases and J by 2 bases, and 14 bases separated the two germline ends. This CDR3 is built from 16 residues. CDR1 and CDR2 from the germline V gene are SGHVS and FNYEAQ. The DNA of the CDR3 is TGTGCCAGCAGCTCAGATACAGGGAGGACTAATGAAAAACTGTTTTTT. This codes for CASSSDTGRTNEKLFF. Full variable domain (missing parts from reference TRBV7-6 and TRBJ1-4): GAGVSQSPRYKVTKRGQDVALRCDPISGHVSLYWYRQALGQGPEFLTYFNYEAQQDKSGLPNDRFSAERPEGSISTLTIQRTEQRDSAMYRCASSSDTGRTNEKLFFGSGTQLSVL.

This chain links TRBV19 with TRBJ2-7, with 10 bases matching TRBD1. In germline, CDR1 is LNHDA, CDR2 SQIVND (reference sequence). V dropped 3 bases and J dropped 9; count of bases not matched to a gene: 8. This CDR3 has 14 residues. The CDR3: CASSMPGTGVVQYF. For the CDR3, the DNA is TGTGCCAGTAGTATGCCCGGGACAGGGGTGGTGCAGTACTTC.

The chain combines TRBV5-1 with TRBJ1-1; maybe TRBD1 (6 bases). Germline lookup yields CDR1 SGHRS and CDR2 YFSETQ. V dropped 0 bases and J dropped 5 bases, with 11 bases sitting between them. The CDR3 loop spans 14 amino acids. This CDR3 reads CASSLAPGQTEAFF. The CDR3 DNA reads as TGCGCCAGCAGCTTGGCCCCTGGACAGACTGAAGCTTTCTTT.

This chain connects TRBV5-4 to TRBJ1-6; D uncertain. Trimming removed 3 bases at V and 0 bases at J, with 7 bases between. From germline, CDR1 is SGHNT and CDR2 YYREEE (reference sequence). The CDR3 has 15 residues. This CDR3 is CASSSRSSYNSPLHF. The CDR3 DNA sequence: TGTGCCAGCAGCTCGCGGAGCTCCTATAATTCACCCCTCCACTTT. Looking up the rest from reference TRBV5-4 and TRBJ1-6 gives the full variable domain: ETGVTQSPTHLIKTRGQQVTLRCSSQSGHNTVSWYQQALGQGPQFIFQYYREEENGRGNFPPRFSGLQFPNYSSELNVNALELDDSALYLCASSSRSSYNSPLHFGNGTRLTVT.

The chain recombines TRBV6-5 with TRBJ1-4; 8 nucleotides match TRBD1. CDR3 length: 14 amino acids. V shed 7 bases and J 8 bases; nucleotides not matched to a gene: 9. Germline assignment: CDR1 MNHEY and CDR2 SVGAGI. CDR3 region: CASTPLTGDEKLFF. Here the CDR3 DNA reads TGTGCCAGCACCCCCTTGACAGGGGACGAAAAACTGTTTTTT.

This sequence joins TRBV4-3 and TRBJ1-1; D is unresolved. The V gene's germline CDR1 is LGHNA and CDR2 YSLEER. The CDR3 is 12 amino acids. V dropped 0 bases and J dropped 11 bases, with 10 bases sitting between them. The CDR3 loop is CASSQDRREAFF. In DNA form, the CDR3 reads TGCGCCAGCAGCCAAGATAGAAGGGAGGCTTTCTTT.

The chain links TRBV18 to TRBJ2-7; D ambiguous. CDR1 is KGHSH and CDR2 is LQKENI in the germline V gene. The V gene lost 3 bases and the J gene lost 5 bases, with 14 bases spanning the gap. The CDR3 length is 14 residues. The CDR3, as DNA: TGTGCCAGCTCACCCCCCTCGAAAAAGGACGAGCAGTACTTC. It translates to CASSPPSKKDEQYF.

In DNA, the CDR3 is TGTGCCATCAGTGAGTCGGCAGGGTTTAGCTCCTACGAGCAGTACTTC. It translates to CAISESAGFSSYEQYF. This chain connects TRBV10-3 to TRBJ2-7, with a weak D call TRBD1 (5 bases). Looked up from germline, CDR1 is ENHRY and CDR2 is SYGVKD. With 0 bases removed from V and 0 bases from J, the gap between germline ends came to 12 bases. The CDR3 is 16 residues long.

Comment on this clone: Sequence at one end of the junction differs from germline and may be a read error. The chain recombines TRBV5-6 with TRBJ1-6; tentative D call: TRBD1 (5 bases). CDR1 and CDR2 from the germline V gene are SGHDT and YYEEEE. This CDR3 contains 16 residues. The CDR3 is CASTLAAGGYNSPLHF. DNA of the CDR3: TGTGCCAGCACCTTGGCGGCCGGGGGCTATAATTCACCCCTCCACTTT.

This sequence joins TRBV30 and TRBJ1-4; no reliable D call. Trimming stripped 0 bases from V and 7 bases from J, with 12 bases between. The germline CDR1 and CDR2 sequences are GTSNPN and SVGIG (reference sequence). This CDR3 comprises 14 residues. CDR3 amino acids: CAWSVGGPGEKLFF. The CDR3 DNA sequence: TGTGCCTGGAGTGTAGGTGGGCCCGGTGAAAAACTGTTTTTT.

J is TRBJ1-4 and V is TRBV5-4; TRBD1 might be the D (6 bases). Per germline, CDR1 SGHNT and CDR2 YYREEE (reference sequence). This CDR3 is 14 amino acids long. The V gene lost 6 bases and the J gene lost 7 bases, with 16 bases spanning the gap. The CDR3 sequence is CASTEWGASEKLFF. The DNA of the CDR3 is TGTGCCAGCACCGAGTGGGGGGCGAGTGAAAAACTGTTTTTT.

The CDR3: CASTPNPQKETQYF. Here the CDR3 DNA reads TGCGCCAGCACCCCTAACCCACAGAAAGAGACCCAGTACTTC. The V and J genes are TRBV5-1 and TRBJ2-5; D is uncertain. V lost 6 bases and J lost 3, with 15 bases in between. The CDR3 is 14 amino acids. Germline values: CDR1 SGHRS, CDR2 YFSETQ.

The chain uses TRBV7-9 and TRBJ2-1; unclear D gene. V was shortened by 8 bases and J by 5 bases, with 10 bases between the two germline ends. The CDR3 extends over 12 amino acids. CDR1 SEHNR and CDR2 FQNEAQ come from the germline V gene (reference sequence). This CDR3 is CASESVDNEQFF. For the CDR3, the DNA is TGTGCCAGCGAAAGCGTAGACAATGAGCAGTTCTTC. Full variable domain (remainder filled in from reference TRBV7-9 and TRBJ2-1): DTGVSQNPRHKITKRGQNVTFRCDPISEHNRLYWYRQTLGQGPEFLTYFQNEAQLEKSRLLSDRFSAERPKGSFSTLEIQRTEQGDSAMYLCASESVDNEQFFGPGTRLTVL.

The chain has TRBV27 and TRBJ1-4, with D perhaps matching TRBD1 (6 bases). The germline V gene encodes CDR1 MNHEY and CDR2 SMNVEV (reference sequence). V was shortened by 4 bases and J by 0 bases, with 18 bases between the two germline ends. There are 18 residues in the CDR3. CDR3 nucleotides: TGTGCCAGCAGTTCCCCCCGCGGGGGGGCTACAACTAATGAAAAACTGTTTTTT. As protein: CASSSPRGGATTNEKLFF.

The chain recombines TRBV7-2 with TRBJ2-5, with 10 bases fitting TRBD1. CDR3 length: 18 residues. The germline gives CDR1 SGHTA, CDR2 FQGNSA. V lost 2 bases, J lost 5 bases, and 14 bases stayed unmatched. CDR3 region: CASSLKGQGPNIGETQYF. The CDR3 DNA reads as TGTGCCAGCAGCTTAAAGGGACAGGGGCCAAACATCGGTGAGACCCAGTACTTC.

The chain carries TRBV18 and TRBJ1-4; D is uncertain. The CDR3 loop spans 15 amino acids. The germline V gene encodes CDR1 KGHSH and CDR2 LQKENI. The V and J ends lost 2 bases and 8 bases respectively, with 15 bases between them. CDR3 sequence (DNA): TGTGCCAGCTCACCAATGAGGGAAGTTGAAGAAAAACTGTTTTTT. It specifies CASSPMREVEEKLFF. Supplemented by reference TRBV18 and TRBJ1-4, the full variable domain reads NAGVMQNPRHLVRRRGQEARLRCSPMKGHSHVYWYRQLPEEGLKFMVYLQKENIIDESGMPKERFSAEFPKEGPSILRIQQVVRGDSAAYFCASSPMREVEEKLFFGSGTQLSVL.

The chain has TRBV5-1 and TRBJ2-2; D perhaps matches TRBD2 (5 bases). V was trimmed by 3 bases and J by 4 bases, leaving 13 bases between them. Germline CDR1 reads SGHRS; CDR2 reads YFSETQ. The CDR3 contains 15 residues. The CDR3 region is CASSSDPRGTGELFF. Written as DNA, the CDR3 is TGCGCCAGCAGCTCGGACCCTCGGGGCACCGGGGAGCTGTTTTTT.

The J gene is TRBJ1-2, the V gene TRBV15, with 7 positions matching TRBD1. The junction had 5 bases not matched to a gene; V was cut back by 3 bases and J by 7 bases. CDR1 is LNHNV, CDR2 YYDKDF, per germline (reference sequence). CDR3 length: 13 amino acids. Here the CDR3 reads CATSSQGERGYTF. The CDR3 nucleotides read TGTGCCACCAGCAGTCAGGGGGAACGTGGCTACACCTTC.

The chain recombines TRBV19 with TRBJ2-2; perhaps TRBD2 as D (6 bases). Trimming left V 8 bases short and J 4 bases short, with 17 bases between. This CDR3 comprises 15 residues. Germline-derived CDR1 and CDR2 are LNHDA and SQIVND (reference sequence). Written as DNA, the CDR3 is TGTGCCAGTCACCTGGGGCGGGGTGGCACCGGGGAGCTGTTTTTT. Protein sequence: CASHLGRGGTGELFF. The full variable domain, with the rest looked up from reference TRBV19 and TRBJ2-2, is DGGITQSPKYLFRKEGQNVTLSCEQNLNHDAMYWYRQDPGQGLRLIYYSQIVNDFQKGDIAEGYSVSREKKESFPLTVTSAQKNPTAFYLCASHLGRGGTGELFFGEGSRLTVL.

The chain joins TRBV5-4 to TRBJ2-5; D possibly corresponds to TRBD1 (6 bases). CDR1 is SGHNT and CDR2 is YYREEE in the germline V gene (reference sequence). Deletions cut 4 bases from V and 6 bases from J, with 16 bases between. CDR3 length equals 14 residues. The CDR3 protein is CASSTGQMAQTQYF. CDR3 DNA: TGTGCCAGCAGCACCGGACAGATGGCCCAGACCCAGTACTTC.

The J gene is TRBJ2-5, the V gene TRBV5-1, with 7 bases matching TRBD1. Per the germline V gene, CDR1 is SGHRS and CDR2 is YFSETQ. V shed 7 bases, J shed 0 bases, and the junction held 6 bases outside the gene matches. The CDR3 consists of 14 residues. The CDR3 reads CASAETGNQETQYF. CDR3 in DNA: TGCGCCAGCGCCGAGACAGGGAACCAAGAGACCCAGTACTTC.

This clone was counted a single time. The chain joins TRBV28 to TRBJ2-2; D assignment may be TRBD1 or TRBD2 (6 bases each). The CDR3 covers 18 residues. The V gene lost 4 bases and the J gene lost 0 bases, with 18 bases spanning the gap. Germline CDR1 and CDR2: MDHEN and SYDVKM. CDR3 loop: CASSSSPLGGANTGELFF. CDR3 nucleotides: TGTGCCAGCAGTTCGTCCCCCCTCGGGGGCGCGAACACCGGGGAGCTGTTTTTT.

The rearrangement joins TRBV16 to TRBJ1-2, with D unresolved. Trimming took off 5 bases at V and 5 bases at J, with 9 bases between the two ends. Germline assignment: CDR1 KGHSY and CDR2 FQNENV. This CDR3 comprises 12 residues. CDR3 sequence reads: CASSKAGYGYTF. The CDR3 nucleotides are TGTGCCAGCAGCAAGGCGGGGTATGGCTACACCTTC.

CDR3 DNA sequence: TGTGCCAGCAGCTTGAGGACTAGCGGGAGTTTTCCCTACGAGCAGTACTTC. Protein: CASSLRTSGSFPYEQYF. J is TRBJ2-7 and V is TRBV5-8, with 13 bases fitting TRBD2. Germline V gene data show CDR1 as SGHTS and CDR2 as YDEGEE. CDR3 size: 17 residues. The trim removed 1 base at V and 2 bases at J, leaving 6 bases unmatched. Supplemented by reference TRBV5-8 and TRBJ2-7, the full variable domain reads EAGVTQSPTHLIKTRGQQATLRCSPISGHTSVYWYQQALGLGLQFLLWYDEGEERNRGNFPPRFSGRQFPNYSSELNVNALELEDSALYLCASSLRTSGSFPYEQYFGPGTRLTVT.

This clone appeared a single time. This chain connects TRBV18 to TRBJ2-5; D might be TRBD1 (5 bases). In germline, CDR1 is KGHSH, CDR2 LQKENI. V gave up 0 bases and J gave up 4 bases, with 12 bases separating them. The CDR3 spans 15 residues. CDR3 loop: CASSPPSSGSETQYF. The CDR3 DNA is TGTGCCAGCTCACCACCGTCGTCAGGGTCAGAGACCCAGTACTTC.

The genes are TRBV19 and TRBJ2-2; 7 bases are a match to TRBD1. V was pared by 6 bases and J by 5 bases, with 6 bases of the junction left unmatched. Germline CDR1 is LNHDA and CDR2 is SQIVND (reference sequence). The length of the CDR3 is 14 residues. CDR3 in DNA: TGTGCCAGTAGACGGGGACAGACGACCGGGGAGCTGTTTTTT. Translation: CASRRGQTTGELFF. Full variable domain (missing parts from reference TRBV19 and TRBJ2-2): DGGITQSPKYLFRKEGQNVTLSCEQNLNHDAMYWYRQDPGQGLRLIYYSQIVNDFQKGDIAEGYSVSREKKESFPLTVTSAQKNPTAFYLCASRRGQTTGELFFGEGSRLTVL.